Shown below are 9 T cell receptor beta chains from a single sample sequenced in a study of blood T cell repertoires in COVID-19 (dated by TCRdb to the early 2020s). The protocol used for the library was the immunoSEQ multiplex PCR assay. TCRdb stores this immuneACCESS table with in-frame sequences only. Part of the clones is absent; in the studies checked, under half of the shortfall reflects unresolved V genes, and no reason is known for the rest. In all, the sample holds about 250,000 clones, and about 80% of those were seen once. Together, the top ten hold about 3.4% of the sample. What was sequenced was PBMCs or T cells enriched from blood (not recorded which). All receptors derive from a man aged 50-59 years who had recovered from COVID-19.

The V gene is TRBV5-1, the J gene TRBJ1-2; TRBD1 aligns across 10 bases. Per germline, CDR1 SGHRS and CDR2 YFSETQ. J gave up 8 bases and V 3 bases, and 7 bases lay outside the gene matches. CDR3 length: 14 amino acids. CDR3: CASSWGTGERGYTF. The CDR3 bases are TGCGCCAGCAGCTGGGGGACAGGGGAGCGAGGCTACACCTTC.

This CDR3 reads CASSLASNTEAFF. The CDR3 bases are TGTGCCAGCAGCTTAGCTTCGAACACTGAAGCTTTCTTT. The V gene is TRBV11-2, the J gene TRBJ1-1; D gene unclear. The length of the CDR3 is 13 residues. The ends were cut back, 1 base at V and 1 base at J, with 4 bases in the middle. The germline V gene encodes CDR1 SGHAT and CDR2 FQNNGV.

The chain uses TRBV20-1 and TRBJ1-5; D is ambiguous. The CDR3 loop spans 14 amino acids. The V end lost 3 bases, the J end lost 2 bases, and 11 bases lay between the germline ends. Germline loops: CDR1 DFQATT, CDR2 SNEGSKA (reference sequence). CDR3 region: CSASSFAGNQPQHF. Written as DNA, the CDR3 is TGCAGTGCTAGTTCGTTTGCGGGCAATCAGCCCCAGCATTTT.

The chain combines TRBV29-1 with TRBJ1-1; 9 nucleotides line up with TRBD1. Trimming took 6 bases from V and 1 from J; bases not matched to a gene: 9. The CDR3 sequence is 15 residues long. Germline CDR1 is SQVTM and CDR2 is ANQGSEA. The CDR3 protein is CSVGSTGGWNTEAFF. The CDR3 DNA reads as TGCAGCGTCGGCTCCACAGGGGGCTGGAACACTGAAGCTTTCTTT.

The V call is TRBV19, the J call TRBJ1-4; TRBD1 is a possible D gene (5 bases). Trimming pared 7 bases from V and 7 bases from J, leaving 22 bases between. This CDR3 region has 16 residues. Germline CDR1 and CDR2: LNHDA and SQIVND (reference sequence). The chain's CDR3 is CASTQNRGGTGEKLFF. The CDR3 bases are TGTGCCAGTACCCAAAACCGGGGAGGGACCGGTGAAAAACTGTTTTTT.

The chain recombines TRBV27 with TRBJ2-5; D perhaps matches TRBD1 (5 bases). Per the germline V gene, CDR1 is MNHEY and CDR2 is SMNVEV (reference sequence). Trimming stripped 3 bases from V and 5 bases from J, with 16 bases between. The CDR3 is 15 amino acids. The DNA for the CDR3 is TGTGCCAGCAGTTTGTCCGGTAACCCAGGGGAGACCCAGTACTTC. Its translation: CASSLSGNPGETQYF.

This clone was counted only a few times. The chain combines TRBV7-9 with TRBJ2-3; 7 bases align to TRBD1. This CDR3 is 14 amino acids long. Germline CDR1 reads SEHNR; CDR2 reads FQNEAQ (reference sequence). After removal of 11 bases from V and 7 bases from J, the junction contained 15 bases not matched to a gene. The CDR3 protein is CASAPKGAENTQYF. The CDR3 coding sequence is TGTGCCTCTGCCCCAAAGGGGGCGGAGAATACGCAGTATTTT.

This clone was counted a few times. This chain connects TRBV27 to TRBJ2-7; perhaps TRBD2 as D (6 bases). CDR1 and CDR2 (germline): MNHEY, SMNVEV (reference sequence). Trimming removed 10 bases from V and 1 base from J, with 14 bases in between. The CDR3 runs 13 residues. CDR3 DNA: TGTGCCACCTCCGCGGGGCAGTCCTACGAGCAGTACTTC. Protein sequence: CATSAGQSYEQYF.

This sequence joins TRBV30 and TRBJ2-7; tentatively, D is TRBD2 (7 bases). Trimming removed 2 bases at V and 6 bases at J, with 17 bases between. The CDR3 contains 14 residues. CDR1 is GTSNPN and CDR2 is SVGIG in the germline V gene (reference sequence). CDR3 DNA sequence: TGTGCCTGGAGTCAGAGGGCTGGGGGGGCCGAGCAGTACTTC. It encodes CAWSQRAGGAEQYF.